Listed below are T cell receptor beta chains from one sample, sequenced in a study of OX40 agonist ivuxolimab in advanced cancers. TCRdb keeps only in-frame clones here, not all; method: immunoSEQ multiplex PCR. This sample has 85,000 to 100,000 clones, with approximately 95% found just once. The sample was CD4+ or CD8+ T cells sorted from blood, taken in a trial of the OX40 agonist ivuxolimab. The receptors stem from an adult with an advanced solid tumor such as melanoma, head and neck, liver or kidney cancer. Each CDR3 is given with its conserved first and last residue. A D gene is named only where the DNA matches it firmly. Part of the rows lack a size; the others show once, few, many or a class for expanded clones.

abundance	v_gene	j_gene	d_gene	CDR3aa	CDR3nt
NA	TRBV7-2	TRBJ2-7	NA	CASSLGGVYRSSYEQYF	TGTGCCAGCAGCTTGGGTGGGGTTTATCGGAGCTCCTACGAGCAGTACTTC
NA	TRBV7-9	TRBJ2-7	NA	CASSLAGAGDEQYF	TGTGCCAGCAGTCTAGCAGGGGCAGGAGACGAGCAGTACTTC
once	TRBV18	TRBJ1-1	NA	CASSPWEFMNTEAFF	TGTGCCAGCTCACCATGGGAGTTCATGAACACTGAAGCTTTCTTT
NA	TRBV15	TRBJ2-1	NA	CATSRKASYNEQFF	TGTGCCACCAGCCGGAAGGCCTCCTACAATGAGCAGTTCTTC
NA	TRBV7-2	TRBJ1-3	TRBD1	CASSPQMAGGTGNTIYF	TGTGCCAGCAGCCCCCAGATGGCAGGGGGGACTGGAAACACCATATATTTT
NA	TRBV18	TRBJ1-6	NA	CASSRAGDNSPLHF	TGTGCCAGCTCACGGGCAGGGGATAATTCACCCCTCCACTTT
NA	TRBV5-8	TRBJ1-4	NA	CASSLASRGRSKLFF	TGTGCCAGCAGCTTGGCGTCTCGTGGGAGGTCAAAACTGTTTTTT
NA	TRBV4-1	TRBJ1-1	NA	CASRGQMNTEAFF	TGCGCCAGCAGGGGTCAGATGAACACTGAAGCTTTCTTT
NA	TRBV7-3	TRBJ2-7	TRBD2	CASSPGREGLGEQYF	TGTGCCAGCAGCCCTGGCCGGGAGGGCCTAGGAGAGCAGTACTTC
NA	TRBV7-9	TRBJ1-1	NA	CASSRRQATNTEAFF	TGTGCCAGCAGCCGCAGACAGGCTACGAACACTGAAGCTTTCTTT
NA	TRBV5-1	TRBJ2-7	NA	CASSLRSGAYEQYF	TGCGCCAGCAGCTTGCGTAGTGGCGCCTACGAGCAGTACTTC
NA	TRBV5-4	TRBJ2-7	NA	CASSSGSAEQYF	TGTGCCAGCAGCTCCGGGTCGGCCGAGCAGTACTTC
NA	TRBV18	TRBJ2-5	NA	CASSPGRGSQETQYF	TGTGCCAGCTCCCCGGGCAGGGGAAGTCAAGAGACCCAGTACTTC
NA	TRBV9	TRBJ1-2	TRBD1	CASSVNRGSNYGYTF	TGTGCCAGCAGCGTGAACAGGGGCAGTAACTATGGCTACACCTTC
NA	TRBV4-3	TRBJ1-4	TRBD1	CASSVTGTGGEKLFF	TGCGCCAGCAGCGTGACAGGGACAGGGGGGGAAAAACTGTTTTTT
NA	TRBV5-6	TRBJ1-1	NA	CASTLDRNTEAFF	TGTGCCAGCACTTTAGACAGGAACACTGAAGCTTTCTTT
NA	TRBV6-5	TRBJ1-6	NA	CASSPQRDSPLHF	TGTGCCAGCAGTCCTCAACGGGATTCACCCCTCCACTTT
NA	TRBV19	TRBJ2-1	NA	CASSIATGARGDEQFF	TGTGCCAGTAGTATAGCTACGGGAGCTAGGGGAGATGAGCAGTTCTTC
NA	TRBV5-6	TRBJ2-7	NA	CASRGRGQTYEQYF	TGTGCCAGCAGGGGGCGGGGGCAGACCTACGAGCAGTACTTC
NA	TRBV5-1	TRBJ2-3	NA	CASSPGTDTQYF	TGCGCCAGCAGTCCAGGGACAGATACGCAGTATTTT
NA	TRBV2	TRBJ1-2	TRBD1	CASSGTGSGYGYTF	TGTGCCAGCAGTGGGACAGGGTCTGGCTATGGCTACACCTTC
NA	TRBV10-3	TRBJ2-1	TRBD2	CAIGRGLAGNTEQFF	TGTGCCATCGGGAGGGGGCTAGCGGGAAACACTGAGCAGTTCTTC
NA	TRBV9	TRBJ2-1	TRBD2	CASSGLAGGPGNEQFF	TGTGCCAGCAGCGGACTAGCGGGAGGGCCCGGCAATGAGCAGTTCTTC
NA	TRBV6-6	TRBJ1-2	NA	CASSYPEVDYGYTF	TGTGCCAGCAGTTACCCGGAGGTCGACTATGGCTACACCTTC
NA	TRBV18	TRBJ2-7	NA	CASSPKGSGEQYF	TGTGCCAGCTCACCAAAAGGTTCGGGGGAGCAGTACTTC
NA	TRBV18	TRBJ2-7	NA	CASSPLERGQYF	TGTGCCAGCTCACCACTGGAGAGGGGGCAGTACTTC
NA	TRBV19	TRBJ2-1	TRBD1	CASSAGTAYNEQFF	TGTGCCAGTAGTGCCGGGACAGCATACAATGAGCAGTTCTTC
few	TRBV7-9	TRBJ1-1	NA	CASTPAEGRAFF	TGTGCCAGCACCCCGGCGGAGGGCCGAGCTTTCTTT
NA	TRBV19	TRBJ2-7	NA	CASSQQGGAYEQYF	TGTGCCAGTAGTCAACAGGGGGGGGCCTACGAGCAGTACTTC
NA	TRBV5-1	TRBJ2-1	NA	CASRTGGYNEQFF	TGCGCCAGCAGAACCGGGGGCTACAATGAGCAGTTCTTC
NA	TRBV10-3	TRBJ2-5	NA	CAIGSLQETQYF	TGTGCCATTGGCTCCCTCCAAGAGACCCAGTACTTC
once	TRBV6-4	TRBJ2-3	NA	CASSVGSGADTQYF	TGTGCCAGCAGTGTCGGAAGTGGGGCGGATACGCAGTATTTT
NA	TRBV28	TRBJ1-5	NA	CARLFGSNQPQHF	TGTGCCCGCCTGTTCGGAAGCAATCAGCCCCAGCATTTT
NA	TRBV6-5	TRBJ1-4	TRBD1	CASSYAGTVGGKLFF	TGTGCCAGCAGTTACGCCGGGACAGTTGGGGGAAAACTGTTTTTT
NA	TRBV5-6	TRBJ1-2	NA	CASSLTANYGYTF	TGTGCCAGCAGCTTGACAGCTAACTATGGCTACACCTTC
NA	TRBV5-1	TRBJ2-3	NA	CASSPSGPSTDTQYF	TGCGCCAGCAGCCCAAGCGGGCCTAGCACAGATACGCAGTATTTT
NA	TRBV19	TRBJ1-3	NA	CASSPRVDSGNTIYF	TGTGCCAGTAGTCCCCGGGTCGACTCTGGAAACACCATATATTTT
NA	TRBV7-2	TRBJ1-1	TRBD1	CASSNDRGPYTEAFF	TGTGCCAGCAGCAACGACAGGGGGCCGTACACTGAAGCTTTCTTT
NA	TRBV9	TRBJ2-7	TRBD2	CASSVAGLAGGREQYF	TGTGCCAGCAGCGTAGCAGGACTAGCGGGAGGGCGGGAGCAGTACTTC
NA	TRBV5-1	TRBJ2-3	TRBD2	CASGLSPSGDTDTQYF	TGCGCCAGCGGCCTATCTCCTAGCGGGGATACAGATACGCAGTATTTT
NA	TRBV27	TRBJ2-6	TRBD1	CASSRRQGGTGANVLTF	TGTGCCAGCAGTCGCAGACAGGGGGGCACGGGGGCCAACGTCCTGACTTTC
NA	TRBV19	TRBJ2-1	TRBD2	CASRRGRLAGEGEQFF	TGTGCCAGTAGGAGAGGGAGGCTAGCGGGAGAGGGTGAGCAGTTCTTC
NA	TRBV19	TRBJ2-7	TRBD1	CASSPRTGITYEQYF	TGTGCCAGTAGTCCCCGGACAGGAATAACCTACGAGCAGTACTTC
NA	TRBV7-7	TRBJ2-5	TRBD2	CASSLGLAGGWETQYF	TGTGCCAGCAGCTTGGGACTAGCGGGTGGCTGGGAGACCCAGTACTTC
NA	TRBV7-6	TRBJ1-1	TRBD1	CASSGTGEMNTEAFF	TGTGCCAGCAGCGGGACAGGAGAAATGAACACTGAAGCTTTCTTT
NA	TRBV6-1	TRBJ2-5	TRBD1	CASSSGTAQETQYF	TGTGCCAGCAGTAGTGGGACAGCTCAAGAGACCCAGTACTTC
NA	TRBV5-1	TRBJ2-4	NA	CASSPVQGVNIQYF	TGCGCCAGCAGCCCAGTGCAAGGGGTAAACATTCAGTACTTC
NA	TRBV6-1	TRBJ2-7	NA	CASSEPRAHEQYF	TGTGCCAGCAGTGAGCCCAGGGCACACGAGCAGTACTTC
NA	TRBV11-2	TRBJ2-7	NA	CASSSYGSGSPEQYF	TGTGCCAGCAGCTCTTACGGTTCAGGGTCTCCCGAGCAGTACTTC
NA	TRBV6-6	TRBJ2-2	TRBD2	CASSSAGAGTGELFF	TGTGCCAGCAGTTCGGCGGGAGCGGGCACCGGGGAGCTGTTTTTT